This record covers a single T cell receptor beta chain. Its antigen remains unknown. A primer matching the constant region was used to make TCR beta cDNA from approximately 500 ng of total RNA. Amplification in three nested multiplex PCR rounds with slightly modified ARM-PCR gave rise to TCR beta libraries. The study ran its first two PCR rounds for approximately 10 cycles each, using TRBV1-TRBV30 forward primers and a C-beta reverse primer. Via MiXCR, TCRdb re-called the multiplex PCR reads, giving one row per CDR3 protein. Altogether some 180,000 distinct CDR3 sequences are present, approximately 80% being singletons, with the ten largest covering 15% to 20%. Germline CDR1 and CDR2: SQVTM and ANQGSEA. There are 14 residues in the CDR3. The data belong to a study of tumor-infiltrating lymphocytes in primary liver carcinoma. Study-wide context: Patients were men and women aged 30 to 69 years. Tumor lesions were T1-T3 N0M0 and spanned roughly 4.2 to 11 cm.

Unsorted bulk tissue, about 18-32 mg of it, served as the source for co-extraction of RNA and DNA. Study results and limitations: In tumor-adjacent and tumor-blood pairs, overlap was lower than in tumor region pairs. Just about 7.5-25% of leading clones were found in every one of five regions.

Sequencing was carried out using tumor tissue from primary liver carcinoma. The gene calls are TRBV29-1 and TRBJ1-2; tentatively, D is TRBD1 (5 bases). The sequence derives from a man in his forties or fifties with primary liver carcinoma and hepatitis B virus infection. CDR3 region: CIASEDTGSYGYTF. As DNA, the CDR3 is TGCATCGCCAGCGAGGATACAGGATCTTATGGCTACACCTTC.